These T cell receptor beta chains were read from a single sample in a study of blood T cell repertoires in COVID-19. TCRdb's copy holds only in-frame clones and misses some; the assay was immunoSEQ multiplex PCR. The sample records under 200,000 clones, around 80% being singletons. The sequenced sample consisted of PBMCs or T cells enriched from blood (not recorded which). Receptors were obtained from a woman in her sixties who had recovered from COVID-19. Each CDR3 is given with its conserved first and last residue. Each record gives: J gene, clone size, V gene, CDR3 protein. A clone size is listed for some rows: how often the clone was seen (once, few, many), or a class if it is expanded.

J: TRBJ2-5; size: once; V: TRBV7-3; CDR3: CASSLNPPGLGGVTQYF
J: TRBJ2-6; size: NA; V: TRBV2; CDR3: CASSDQGSGANVLTF
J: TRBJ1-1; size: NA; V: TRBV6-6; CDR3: CAIKQGETEAFF
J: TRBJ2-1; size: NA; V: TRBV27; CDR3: CASSLLTGTSGSGEQFF
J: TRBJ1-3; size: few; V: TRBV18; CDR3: CASSPRATGNGNTIYF
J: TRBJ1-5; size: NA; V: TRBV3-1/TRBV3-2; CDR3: CASSPSRVAPQHF
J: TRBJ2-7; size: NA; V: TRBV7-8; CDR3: CASSLGGDSYEQYF
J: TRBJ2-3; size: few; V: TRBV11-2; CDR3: CASSLRNGIADTQYF
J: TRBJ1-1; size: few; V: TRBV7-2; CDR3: CASSLVAGNTEAFF
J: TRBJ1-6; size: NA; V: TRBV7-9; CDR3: CASSLERENSPLHF
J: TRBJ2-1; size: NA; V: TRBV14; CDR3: CASSRDFRRNNEQFF
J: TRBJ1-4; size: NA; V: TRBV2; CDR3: CASSPGSGEKLFF
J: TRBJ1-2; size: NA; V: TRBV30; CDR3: CASVFFGTNYGYTF
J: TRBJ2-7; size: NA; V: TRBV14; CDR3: CASSQGNWRGDEQYF
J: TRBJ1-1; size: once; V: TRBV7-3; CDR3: CASSLDGQANTEAFF
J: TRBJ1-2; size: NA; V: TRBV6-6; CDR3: CASSYSADPGYTF
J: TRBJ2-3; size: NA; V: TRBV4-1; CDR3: CASSQPSRGRGRWYF
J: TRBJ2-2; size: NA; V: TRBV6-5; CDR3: CSSGRGSGTGELFF
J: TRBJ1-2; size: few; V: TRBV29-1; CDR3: CSVGGQGGGYTF
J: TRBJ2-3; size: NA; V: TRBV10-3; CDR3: CAISESTSGTQYF
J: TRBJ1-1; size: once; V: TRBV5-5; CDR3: CASIRQGGDTEAFF
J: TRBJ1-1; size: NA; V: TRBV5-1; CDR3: CASSLGAGNTEAFF
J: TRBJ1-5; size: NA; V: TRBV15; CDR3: CATSRVGLMGQPQHF
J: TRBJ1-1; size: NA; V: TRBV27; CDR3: CASSSLQGNTEAFF
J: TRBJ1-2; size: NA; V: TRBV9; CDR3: CASSVEIGTGGGYTF
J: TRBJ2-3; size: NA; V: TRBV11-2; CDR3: CASSLRANDPTDTQYF
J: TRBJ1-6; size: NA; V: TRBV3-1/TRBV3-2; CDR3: CASSHPTDRAGVPLHF
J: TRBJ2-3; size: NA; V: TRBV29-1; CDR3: CSVAGLAGREVDTQYF
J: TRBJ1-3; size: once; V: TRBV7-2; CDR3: CASSLGGRGNGNTIYF
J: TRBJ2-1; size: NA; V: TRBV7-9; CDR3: CASSLVTGLGEQFF
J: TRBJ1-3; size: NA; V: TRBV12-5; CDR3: CASGRGTAISGNTIYF